This T cell receptor beta chain was recorded in a study of blood T cell repertoires in COVID-19. In the study overall: In each case, the material was cDNA or gDNA derived from T cells, B-cell-depleted T cells, or PBMCs.

In the authors' methods: Amplification from reference gene primers served as the basis for estimated nucleated cell counts. TCRdb keeps only in-frame clones here, not all; method: immunoSEQ multiplex PCR. V and J calls and clone size are given by that table; D and trimming were obtained from the DNA. Of about 180,000 clones in the sample, approximately 83% were seen once. Germline V CDR1 and CDR2: MDHEN, SYDVKM. V gave up 3 bases and J gave up 5 bases, with 13 bases separating them. The CDR3 is 14 residues long. The TCR was taken from a woman aged 40-49 years with COVID-19, enrolled during active disease. The sequenced sample consisted of peripheral blood. The J gene is TRBJ1-2, the V gene TRBV28, with D maybe TRBD1 (6 bases). CDR3 coding DNA: TGTGCCAGCAGTTTTACGGTGGGGACATATGGCTACACCTTC. This sequence encodes CASSFTVGTYGYTF.